This T cell receptor (beta chain) emerged from a study of blood T cells in healthy people across ages. Germline V gene lookup returns CDR1 ENHRY and CDR2 SYGVKD. The CDR3 is 13 amino acids. J gave up 8 bases and V 6 bases, and 7 bases lay outside the gene matches. Through a sample-barcoded 5' primer and a J-beta primer mix, a second PCR was run for about 6 to 11 cycles. Through a template-switch adaptor with 12 random nucleotides, each cDNA molecule received a tag. CDR3-containing paired-end reads numbered at least 2.5 million in each sample. TCRdb fed the 5' RACE reads into MiXCR, producing one record per CDR3 protein. This table holds approximately 1.5 million distinct CDR3 sequences, about 31% found once. As regards this clonotype: As yet, its antigen is unknown. This may be a read error: a much more frequent sequence differs by one nucleotide.

Whole-study results and caveats: Calculation of diversity from one million T cells yielded estimates considered to be underestimates.

The TCR sequence derives from a young woman in good health. Sequencing was carried out using blood. This chain uses TRBV10-3 with TRBJ2-1; TRBD1 matches 7 bases. The CDR3 sequence: CAIRRDRGDEQFF. DNA for the CDR3: TGTGCCATCAGGAGGGACAGAGGCGATGAGCAGTTCTTC.